This TCR beta chain was captured by sequencing in a study of blood T cell repertoires in COVID-19. This CDR3 has 15 residues. Germline-derived CDR1 and CDR2 are WSHSY and SAAADI. The junction had 8 bases not matched to a gene; V was cut back by 7 bases and J by 0 bases. Clones were sequenced by immunoSEQ multiplex PCR, and TCRdb holds only the in-frame ones, with some missing. The repertoire has about 250,000 clones, about nine tenths of them found once; the top ten carry 6% to 6.5%. This clonotype was sampled from a woman in her thirties with COVID-19, enrolled during active disease. Material: peripheral blood. V is TRBV10-2 and J is TRBJ2-7; 8 nucleotides line up with TRBD1. The CDR3 region is CASMRDRLISYEQYF. For the CDR3, the DNA is TGCGCCAGCATGAGGGACAGGCTAATCTCCTACGAGCAGTACTTC.